Listed below are T cell receptor beta chains from one sample, sequenced in a study of OX40 agonist ivuxolimab in advanced cancers. TCRdb's table, derived via immunoSEQ multiplex PCR, lists solely in-frame clones and lacks some. The table includes around 80,000 clones, about 85% detected once. The sample was CD4+ or CD8+ T cells sorted from blood, taken in a trial of the OX40 agonist ivuxolimab. Every receptor here comes from an adult with an advanced solid tumor such as melanoma, head and neck, liver or kidney cancer. The CDR3 runs from the conserved cysteine through the conserved F or W. A D gene is named only where the DNA matches it firmly. The size of a clone is reported for some rows only, either as once, few or many, or as a class for expanded clones.

clone_size	d_call	v_call	j_call	cdr3_nt	cdr3_aa
NA	NA	TRBV6-5	TRBJ1-3	TGTGCCAGCAGTGGGTTATCTGGAAACACCATATATTTT	CASSGLSGNTIYF
NA	NA	TRBV6-1	TRBJ2-7	TGTGCCAGCAGTCTCTCCTGGACCGAGACCTACGAGCAGTACTTC	CASSLSWTETYEQYF
NA	NA	TRBV10-3	TRBJ1-1	TGTGCCATCAGTGAGGACAGACCGAACACTGAAGCTTTCTTT	CAISEDRPNTEAFF
NA	NA	TRBV5-1	TRBJ1-4	TGCGCCAGCAAAGGGGGAGAGGGTAATGAAAAACTGTTTTTT	CASKGGEGNEKLFF
NA	TRBD2	TRBV5-4	TRBJ2-2	TGTGCCAGCAGAGCCCAACTAGCGGGAGTTCCCGGGGAGCTGTTTTTT	CASRAQLAGVPGELFF
NA	TRBD2	TRBV9	TRBJ2-7	TGTGCCAGAGATAAGCGGGAGCTCCGCGAGCAGTACTTC	CARDKRELREQYF
once	NA	TRBV19	TRBJ1-1	TGTGCCAGTAGTCCCATGGACAGATCGAACACTGAAGCTTTCTTT	CASSPMDRSNTEAFF
NA	NA	TRBV19	TRBJ1-2	TGTGCCAGTAGACCACAGGATCCCTTCTATGGCTACACCTTC	CASRPQDPFYGYTF
once	TRBD2	TRBV27	TRBJ2-3	TGTGCCACCAAAGGGACTAGCGGTTTCTATACGCAGTATTTT	CATKGTSGFYTQYF
NA	NA	TRBV7-6	TRBJ1-6	TGTGCCAGCAGCTTAGCGGGAGCGGAGGATTCACCCCTCCACTTT	CASSLAGAEDSPLHF